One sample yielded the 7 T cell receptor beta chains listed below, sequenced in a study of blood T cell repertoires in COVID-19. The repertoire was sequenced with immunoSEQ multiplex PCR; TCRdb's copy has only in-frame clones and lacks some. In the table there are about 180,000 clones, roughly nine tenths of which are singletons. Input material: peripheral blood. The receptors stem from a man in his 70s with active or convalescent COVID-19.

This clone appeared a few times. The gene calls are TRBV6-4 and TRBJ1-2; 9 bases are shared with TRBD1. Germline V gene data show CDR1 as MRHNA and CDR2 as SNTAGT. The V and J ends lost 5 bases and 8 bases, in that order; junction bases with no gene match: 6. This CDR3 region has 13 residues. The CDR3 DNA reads TGTGCCAGCAGTACCGGGACAGGGTTAGGCTACACCTTC. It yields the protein CASSTGTGLGYTF.

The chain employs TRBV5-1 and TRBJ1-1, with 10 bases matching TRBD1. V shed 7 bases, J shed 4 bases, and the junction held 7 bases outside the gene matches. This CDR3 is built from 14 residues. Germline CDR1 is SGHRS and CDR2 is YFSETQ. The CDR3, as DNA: TGCGCCAGCGAGACAGGGGGCGCGGGCACTGAAGCTTTCTTT. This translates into CASETGGAGTEAFF.

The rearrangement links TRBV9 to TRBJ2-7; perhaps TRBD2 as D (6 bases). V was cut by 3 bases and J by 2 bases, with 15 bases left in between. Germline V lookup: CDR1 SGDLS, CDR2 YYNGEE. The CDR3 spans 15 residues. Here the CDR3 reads CASSEVGTGAYEQYF. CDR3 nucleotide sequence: TGTGCCAGCAGCGAGGTGGGGACGGGGGCCTACGAGCAGTACTTC.

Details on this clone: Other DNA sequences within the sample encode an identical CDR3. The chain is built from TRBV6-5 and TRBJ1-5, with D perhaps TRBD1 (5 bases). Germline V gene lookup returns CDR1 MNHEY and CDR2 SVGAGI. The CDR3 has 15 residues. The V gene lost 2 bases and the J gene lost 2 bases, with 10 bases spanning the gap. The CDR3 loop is CASSYRRGGNQPQHF. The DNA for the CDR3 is TGTGCCAGCAGTTACAGGAGGGGTGGCAATCAGCCCCAGCATTTT.

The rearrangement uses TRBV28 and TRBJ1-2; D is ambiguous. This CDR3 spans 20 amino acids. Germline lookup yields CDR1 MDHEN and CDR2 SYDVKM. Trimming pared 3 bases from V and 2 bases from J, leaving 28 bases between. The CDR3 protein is CASSFPDFSLDVRGNYGYTF. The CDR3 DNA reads TGTGCCAGCAGTTTTCCCGACTTCAGCCTCGATGTCCGAGGAAACTATGGCTACACCTTC.

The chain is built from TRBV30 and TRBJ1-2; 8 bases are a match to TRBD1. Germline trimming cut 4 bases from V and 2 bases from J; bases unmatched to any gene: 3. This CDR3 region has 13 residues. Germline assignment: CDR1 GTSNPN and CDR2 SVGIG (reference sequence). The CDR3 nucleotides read TGTGCCTGGAATCAGGGGGCAAACTATGGCTACACCTTC. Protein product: CAWNQGANYGYTF.

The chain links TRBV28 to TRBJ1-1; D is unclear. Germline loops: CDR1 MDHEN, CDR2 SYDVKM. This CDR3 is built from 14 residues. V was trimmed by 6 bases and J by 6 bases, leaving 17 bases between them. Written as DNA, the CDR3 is TGTGCCAGCAGGTCAGGATCCACTGTCGCTGAAGCTTTCTTT. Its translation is CASRSGSTVAEAFF.